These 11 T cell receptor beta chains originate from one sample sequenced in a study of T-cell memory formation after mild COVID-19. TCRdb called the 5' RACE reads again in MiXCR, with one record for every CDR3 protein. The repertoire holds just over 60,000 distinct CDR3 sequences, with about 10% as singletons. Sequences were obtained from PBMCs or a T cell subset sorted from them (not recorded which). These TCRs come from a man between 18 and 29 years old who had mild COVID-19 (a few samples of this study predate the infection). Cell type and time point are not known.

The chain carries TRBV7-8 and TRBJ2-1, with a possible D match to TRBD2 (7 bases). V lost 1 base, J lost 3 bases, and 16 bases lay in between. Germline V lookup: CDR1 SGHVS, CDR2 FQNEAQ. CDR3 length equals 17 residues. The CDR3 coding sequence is TGTGCCAGCAGCTTAGGCGGCGCGGGGGCTTACTACAATGAGCAGTTCTTC. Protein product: CASSLGGAGAYYNEQFF.

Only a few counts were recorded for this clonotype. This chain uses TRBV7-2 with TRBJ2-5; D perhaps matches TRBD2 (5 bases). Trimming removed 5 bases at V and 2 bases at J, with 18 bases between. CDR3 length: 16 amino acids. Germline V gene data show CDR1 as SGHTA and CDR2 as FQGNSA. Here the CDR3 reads CASSHSPGIGQETQYF. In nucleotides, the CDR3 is TGTGCCAGCAGCCACAGCCCGGGGATAGGGCAAGAGACCCAGTACTTC.

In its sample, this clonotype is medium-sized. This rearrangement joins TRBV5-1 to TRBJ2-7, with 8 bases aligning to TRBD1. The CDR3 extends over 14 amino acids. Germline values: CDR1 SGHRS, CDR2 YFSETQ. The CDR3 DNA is TGCGCCAGCAGCTTGACCTCCGGGACAGGCACATTGTTCGTC. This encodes CASSLTSGTGTLFV.

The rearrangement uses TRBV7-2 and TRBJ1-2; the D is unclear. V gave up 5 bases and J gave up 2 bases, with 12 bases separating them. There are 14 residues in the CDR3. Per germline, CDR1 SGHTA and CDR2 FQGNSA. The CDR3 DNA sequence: TGTGCCAGCAGCCCCCAGGTGGCCAACTATGGCTACACCTTC. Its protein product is CASSPQVANYGYTF.

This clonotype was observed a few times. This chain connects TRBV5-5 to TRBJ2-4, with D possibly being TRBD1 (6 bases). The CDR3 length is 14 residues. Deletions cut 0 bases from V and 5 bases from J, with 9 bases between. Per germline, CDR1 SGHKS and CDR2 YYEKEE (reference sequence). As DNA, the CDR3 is TGTGCCAGCAGCTTGGTGGCAGGGGAAAACATTCAGTACTTC. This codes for CASSLVAGENIQYF.

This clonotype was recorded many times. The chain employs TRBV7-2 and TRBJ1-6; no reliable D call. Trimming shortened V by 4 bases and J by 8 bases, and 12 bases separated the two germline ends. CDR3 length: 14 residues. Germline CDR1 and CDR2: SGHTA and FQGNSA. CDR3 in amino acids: CASSSQAGDSPLHF. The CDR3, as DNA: TGTGCCAGCAGCTCCCAGGCCGGGGATTCACCCCTCCACTTT.

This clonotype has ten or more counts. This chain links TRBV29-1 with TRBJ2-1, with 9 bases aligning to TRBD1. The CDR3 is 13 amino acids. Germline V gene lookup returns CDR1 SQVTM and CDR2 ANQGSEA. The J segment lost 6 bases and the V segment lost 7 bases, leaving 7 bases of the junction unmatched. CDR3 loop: CSASRTGVNEQFF. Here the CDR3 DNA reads TGCAGCGCCTCTAGGACAGGGGTCAATGAGCAGTTCTTC.

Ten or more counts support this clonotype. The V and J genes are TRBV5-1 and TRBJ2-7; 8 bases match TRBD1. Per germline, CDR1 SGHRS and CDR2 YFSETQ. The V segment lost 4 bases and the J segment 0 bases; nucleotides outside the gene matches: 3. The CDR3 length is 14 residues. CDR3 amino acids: CASSLQGGSYEQYF. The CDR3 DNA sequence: TGCGCCAGCAGCCTACAGGGGGGCTCCTACGAGCAGTACTTC.

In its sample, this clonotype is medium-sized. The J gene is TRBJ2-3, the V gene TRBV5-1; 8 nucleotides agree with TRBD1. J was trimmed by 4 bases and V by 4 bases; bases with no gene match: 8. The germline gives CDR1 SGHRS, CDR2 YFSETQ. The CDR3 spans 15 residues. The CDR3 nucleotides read TGCGCCAGCAGCCGGACAGGGATCGGCTCAGATACGCAGTATTTT. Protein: CASSRTGIGSDTQYF.

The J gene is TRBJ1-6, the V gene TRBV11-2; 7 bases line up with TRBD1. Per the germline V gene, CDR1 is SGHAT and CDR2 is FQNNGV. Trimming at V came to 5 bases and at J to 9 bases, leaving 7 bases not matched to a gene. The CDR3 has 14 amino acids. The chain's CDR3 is CASSLQGTTSPLHF. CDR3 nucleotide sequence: TGTGCCAGCAGCCTACAGGGGACTACTTCACCCCTCCACTTT. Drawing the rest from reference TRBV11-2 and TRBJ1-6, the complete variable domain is EAGVAQSPRYKIIEKRQSVAFWCNPISGHATLYWYQQILGQGPKLLIQFQNNGVVDDSQLPKDRFSAERLKGVDSTLKIQPAKLEDSAVYLCASSLQGTTSPLHFGNGTRLTVT.

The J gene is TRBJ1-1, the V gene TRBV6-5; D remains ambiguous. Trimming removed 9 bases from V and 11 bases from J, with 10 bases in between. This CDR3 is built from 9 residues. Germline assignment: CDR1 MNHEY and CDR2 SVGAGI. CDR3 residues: CARIHMAFF. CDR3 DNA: TGTGCCAGGATCCATATGGCTTTCTTT.